The source of this T cell receptor (beta chain) is a study of Ad26.COV2.S vaccination and SARS-CoV-2 variants. Study overall: Sample donor was a member of the COV1001 Ad26.COV2.S trial arm. Dosing was one shot or two shots 56 days apart. General observations from the study: Placebo recipients and vaccine recipients were similar in non-spike TCR breadth. Individuals receiving vaccine had higher spike-specific TCR breadth than placebo recipients did.

The CDR3 has 14 amino acids. V lost 5 bases to trimming and J lost 3 bases; unmatched junction nucleotides: 5. CDR1 MNHEY and CDR2 SVGAGI come from the germline V gene. Data came from immunoSEQ multiplex PCR; TCRdb stores just in-frame clones and leaves some out. The data show 510,000 or so clones, roughly 87% seen once. Treatment here: some 20 received Ad26.COV2.S at low or high dose, single or two shots; roughly five received placebo; per-sample allocation not given. The samples date from day 63 after the first vaccine or placebo injection. In the case of this clone: The antigen is unknown. Other DNA sequences from this sample encode an identical CDR3 as well.

This material consisted of peripheral blood, taken in a trial of Ad26.COV2.S vaccine versus placebo. The sequence derives from a person between 18 and 65 years old who received the Ad26.COV2.S COVID-19 vaccine or a placebo. The V call is TRBV6-5, the J call TRBJ2-7; 9 bases are shared with TRBD1. DNA of the CDR3: TGTGCCAGCAGTAGGACAGGGGCGAGCTACGAGCAGTACTTC. As protein: CASSRTGASYEQYF.